This T cell receptor (beta chain) was obtained from a study of memory CD4+ T cells and cytomegalovirus serostatus. The V segment lost 3 bases and the J segment 2 bases; nucleotides outside the gene matches: 3. This CDR3 comprises 15 residues. Germline-derived CDR1 and CDR2 are SEHNR and FQNEAQ (reference sequence). Single viable CD3+CD4+CD8-CD45RO+ cells were sorted as the memory CD4+ T cells. CMV serostatus came from serum IgG against pp150, pp28, p38, p52. Using immunoSEQ multiplex PCR, the repertoire was profiled, and TCRdb retains in-frame clones only, with some absent. The sample contains about 50,000 clones, under 80% of which appear only once.

The sequence was collected from an adult in good health and CMV-seronegative. The chain uses TRBV7-9 and TRBJ1-1; 10 bases align to TRBD1. Sequencing was carried out using memory CD4+ T cells from blood. For the CDR3, the DNA is TGTGCCAGCAGCTTCCCGACAGGGGGCAACACTGAAGCTTTCTTT. Protein product: CASSFPTGGNTEAFF.